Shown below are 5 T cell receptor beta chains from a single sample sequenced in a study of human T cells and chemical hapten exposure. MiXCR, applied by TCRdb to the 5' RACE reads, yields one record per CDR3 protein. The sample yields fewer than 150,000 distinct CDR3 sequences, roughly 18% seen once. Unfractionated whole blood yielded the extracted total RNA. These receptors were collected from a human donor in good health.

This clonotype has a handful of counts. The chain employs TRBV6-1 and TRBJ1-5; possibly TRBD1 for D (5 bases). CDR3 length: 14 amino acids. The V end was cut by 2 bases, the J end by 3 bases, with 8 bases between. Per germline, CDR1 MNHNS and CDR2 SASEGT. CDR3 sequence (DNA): TGTGCCAGCAGTGAACAGGGTTACAATCAGCCCCAGCATTTT. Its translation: CASSEQGYNQPQHF.

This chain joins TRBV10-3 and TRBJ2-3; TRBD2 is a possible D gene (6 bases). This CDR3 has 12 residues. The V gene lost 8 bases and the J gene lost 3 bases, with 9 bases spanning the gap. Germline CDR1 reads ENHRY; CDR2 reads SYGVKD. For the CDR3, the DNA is TGTGCCATCGGGACTTCAACAGATACGCAGTATTTT. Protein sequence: CAIGTSTDTQYF.

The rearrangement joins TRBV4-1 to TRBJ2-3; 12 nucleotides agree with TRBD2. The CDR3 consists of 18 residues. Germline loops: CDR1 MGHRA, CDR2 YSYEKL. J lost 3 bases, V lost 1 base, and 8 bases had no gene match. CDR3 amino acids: CASSQARLAGDLTDTQYF. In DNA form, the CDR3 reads TGCGCCAGCAGCCAAGCCCGACTAGCGGGGGACTTGACAGATACGCAGTATTTT.

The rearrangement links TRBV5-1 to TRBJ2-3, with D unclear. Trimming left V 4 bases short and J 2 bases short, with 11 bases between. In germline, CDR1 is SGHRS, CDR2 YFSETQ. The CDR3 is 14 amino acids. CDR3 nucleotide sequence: TGCGCCAGCAGCATAATCGACTTCACAGATACGCAGTATTTT. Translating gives CASSIIDFTDTQYF.

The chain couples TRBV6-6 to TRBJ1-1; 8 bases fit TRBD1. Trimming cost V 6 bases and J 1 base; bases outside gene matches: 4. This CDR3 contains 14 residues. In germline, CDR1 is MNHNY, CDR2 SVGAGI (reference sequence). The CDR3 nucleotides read TGTGCCAGCAGCCAGGACAGGGCGAACACTGAAGCTTTCTTT. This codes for CASSQDRANTEAFF.